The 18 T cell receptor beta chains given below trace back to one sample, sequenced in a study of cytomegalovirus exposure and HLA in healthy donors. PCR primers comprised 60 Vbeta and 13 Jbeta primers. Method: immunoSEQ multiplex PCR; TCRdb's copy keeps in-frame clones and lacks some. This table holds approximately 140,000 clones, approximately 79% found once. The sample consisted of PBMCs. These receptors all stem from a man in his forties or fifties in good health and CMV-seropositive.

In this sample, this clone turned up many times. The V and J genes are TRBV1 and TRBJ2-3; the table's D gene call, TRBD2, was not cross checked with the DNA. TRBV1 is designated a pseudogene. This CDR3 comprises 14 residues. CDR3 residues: CTSSRCGTVDTQYF. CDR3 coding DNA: TGCACCAGCAGCCGTTGTGGGACTGTTGATACGCAGTATTTT.

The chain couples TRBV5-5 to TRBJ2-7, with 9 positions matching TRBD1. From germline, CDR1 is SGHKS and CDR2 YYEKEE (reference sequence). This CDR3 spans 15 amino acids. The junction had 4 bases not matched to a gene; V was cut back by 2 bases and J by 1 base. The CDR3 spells CASSLVGTGSYEQYF. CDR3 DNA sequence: TGTGCCAGCAGCTTAGTCGGGACAGGGTCCTACGAGCAGTACTTC.

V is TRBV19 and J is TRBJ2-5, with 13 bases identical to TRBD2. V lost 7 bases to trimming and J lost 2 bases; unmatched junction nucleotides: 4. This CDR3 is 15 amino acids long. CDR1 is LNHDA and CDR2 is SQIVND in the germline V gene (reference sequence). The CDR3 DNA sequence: TGTGCCAGTACGCCGACTAGCGGGAGGCAAGAGACCCAGTACTTC. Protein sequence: CASTPTSGRQETQYF.

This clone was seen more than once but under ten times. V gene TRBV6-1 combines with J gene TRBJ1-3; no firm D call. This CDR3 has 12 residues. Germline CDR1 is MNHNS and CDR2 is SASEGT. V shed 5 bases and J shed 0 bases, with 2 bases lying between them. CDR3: CASSLSGNTIYF. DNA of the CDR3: TGTGCCAGCAGTCTCTCTGGAAACACCATATATTTT.

CDR3 in DNA: TGTGCCAGCCTCGGGGAAGCGCAGACCCAGTACTTC. Translated: CASLGEAQTQYF. The gene calls are TRBV18 and TRBJ2-5; tentatively, D is TRBD2 (5 bases). Germline V CDR1 and CDR2: KGHSH, LQKENI. Trimming cost V 8 bases and J 6 bases, with 13 bases left between them. The CDR3 sequence is 12 residues long. Full variable domain (outside the CDR3, taken from reference TRBV18 and TRBJ2-5): NAGVMQNPRHLVRRRGQEARLRCSPMKGHSHVYWYRQLPEEGLKFMVYLQKENIIDESGMPKERFSAEFPKEGPSILRIQQVVRGDSAAYFCASLGEAQTQYFGPGTRLLVL.

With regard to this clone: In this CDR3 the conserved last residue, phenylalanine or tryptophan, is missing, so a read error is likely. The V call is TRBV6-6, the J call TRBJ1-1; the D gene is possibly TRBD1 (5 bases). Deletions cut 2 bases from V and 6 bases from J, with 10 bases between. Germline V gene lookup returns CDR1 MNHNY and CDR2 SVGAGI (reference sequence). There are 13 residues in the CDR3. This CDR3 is CASSYVGGAEAFL. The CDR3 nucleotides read TGTGCCAGCAGTTACGTCGGGGGGGCTGAAGCTTTCCTT.

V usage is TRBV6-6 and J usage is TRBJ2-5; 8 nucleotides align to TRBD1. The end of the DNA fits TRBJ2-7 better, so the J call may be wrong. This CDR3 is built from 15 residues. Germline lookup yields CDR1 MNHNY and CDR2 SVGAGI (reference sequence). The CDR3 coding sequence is TGTGCCAGCAGTTACTCCTCGGACAGGGAGGACGAGCAGTACTTC. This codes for CASSYSSDREDEQYF.

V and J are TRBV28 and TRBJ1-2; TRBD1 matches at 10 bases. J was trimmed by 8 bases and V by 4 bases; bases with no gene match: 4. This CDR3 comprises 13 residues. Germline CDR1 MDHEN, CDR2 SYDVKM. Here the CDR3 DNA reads TGTGCCAGCAGTTCGACAGGGGGCCAAGGCTACACCTTC. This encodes CASSSTGGQGYTF.

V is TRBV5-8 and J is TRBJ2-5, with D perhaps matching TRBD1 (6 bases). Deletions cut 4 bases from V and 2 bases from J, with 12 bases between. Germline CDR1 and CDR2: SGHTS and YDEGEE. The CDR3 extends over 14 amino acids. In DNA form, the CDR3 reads TGTGCCAGCAGCCGGACAGCGATACAAGAGACCCAGTACTTC. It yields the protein CASSRTAIQETQYF.

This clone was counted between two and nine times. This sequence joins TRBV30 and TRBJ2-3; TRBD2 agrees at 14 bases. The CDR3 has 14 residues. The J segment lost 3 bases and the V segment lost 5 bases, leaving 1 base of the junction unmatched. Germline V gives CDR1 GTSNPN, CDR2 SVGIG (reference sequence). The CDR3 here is CAWGLAGGTDTQYF. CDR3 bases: TGTGCCTGGGGACTAGCGGGAGGAACAGATACGCAGTATTTT.

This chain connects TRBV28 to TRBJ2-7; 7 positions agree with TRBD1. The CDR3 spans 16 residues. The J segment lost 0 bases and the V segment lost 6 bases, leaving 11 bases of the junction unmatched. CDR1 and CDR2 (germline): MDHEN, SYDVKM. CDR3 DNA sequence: TGTGCCAGCAGCGGACCGCGACAGGGATACTCCTACGAGCAGTACTTC. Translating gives CASSGPRQGYSYEQYF. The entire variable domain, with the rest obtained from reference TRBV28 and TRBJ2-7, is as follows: DVKVTQSSRYLVKRTGEKVFLECVQDMDHENMFWYRQDPGLGLRLIYFSYDVKMKEKGDIPEGYSVSREKKERFSLILESASTNQTSMYLCASSGPRQGYSYEQYFGPGTRLTVT.

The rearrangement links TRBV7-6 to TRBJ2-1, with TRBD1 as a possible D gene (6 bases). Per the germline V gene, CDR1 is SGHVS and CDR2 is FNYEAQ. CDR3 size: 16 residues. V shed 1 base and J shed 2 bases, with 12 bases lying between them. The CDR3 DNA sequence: TGTGCCAGCAGCTTAGAGGGGACAAAGACCTACAATGAGCAGTTCTTC. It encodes CASSLEGTKTYNEQFF.

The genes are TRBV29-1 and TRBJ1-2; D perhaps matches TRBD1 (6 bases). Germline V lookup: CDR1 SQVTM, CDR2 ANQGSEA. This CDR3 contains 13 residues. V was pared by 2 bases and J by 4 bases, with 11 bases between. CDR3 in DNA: TGCAGCGTTGAACAGGGGTCGCCCTATGGCTACACCTTC. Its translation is CSVEQGSPYGYTF.

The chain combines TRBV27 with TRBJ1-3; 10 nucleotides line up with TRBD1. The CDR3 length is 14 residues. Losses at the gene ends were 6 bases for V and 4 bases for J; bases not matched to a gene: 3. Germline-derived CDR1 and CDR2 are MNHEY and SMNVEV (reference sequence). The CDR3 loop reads CASSRTGGGNTIYF. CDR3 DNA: TGTGCCAGCAGCCGGACAGGGGGAGGAAACACCATATATTTT.

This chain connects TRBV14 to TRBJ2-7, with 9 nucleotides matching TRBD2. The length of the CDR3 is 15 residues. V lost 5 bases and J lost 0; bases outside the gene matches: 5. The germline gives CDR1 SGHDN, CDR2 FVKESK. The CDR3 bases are TGTGCCAGCAGCACGACTAGCGGCCGCTCCTACGAGCAGTACTTC. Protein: CASSTTSGRSYEQYF. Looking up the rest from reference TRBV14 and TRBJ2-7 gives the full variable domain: EAGVTQFPSHSVIEKGQTVTLRCDPISGHDNLYWYRRVMGKEIKFLLHFVKESKQDESGMPNNRFLAERTGGTYSTLKVQPAELEDSGVYFCASSTTSGRSYEQYFGPGTRLTVT.

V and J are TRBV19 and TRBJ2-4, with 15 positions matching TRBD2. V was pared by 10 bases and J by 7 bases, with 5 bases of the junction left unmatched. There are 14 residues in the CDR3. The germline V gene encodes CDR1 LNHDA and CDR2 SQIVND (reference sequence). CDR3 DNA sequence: TGTGCCACGGGACTAGCGGGAGGCGTGAACATTCAGTACTTC. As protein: CATGLAGGVNIQYF.

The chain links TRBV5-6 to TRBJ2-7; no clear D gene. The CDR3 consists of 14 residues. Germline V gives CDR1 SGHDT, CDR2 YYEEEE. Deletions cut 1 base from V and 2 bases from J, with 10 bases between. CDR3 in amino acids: CASSLIRETYEQYF. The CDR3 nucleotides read TGTGCCAGCAGCTTGATCCGCGAGACCTACGAGCAGTACTTC.

The CDR3 loop reads CASSAQPTDLEQYF. The DNA for the CDR3 is TGTGCCAGCTCAGCCCAGCCGACTGACTTAGAGCAGTACTTC. The gene calls are TRBV18 and TRBJ2-7, with unresolved D. Germline V lookup: CDR1 KGHSH, CDR2 LQKENI. The V end was cut by 5 bases, the J end by 7 bases, with 18 bases between. This CDR3 has 14 amino acids.